A single sample is the source of the 6 T cell receptor beta chains below, sequenced in a study of blood T cell repertoires in COVID-19 (dated by TCRdb to about 2020). Libraries were built with the immunoSEQ multiplex PCR assay. TCRdb holds this immuneACCESS table with in-frame rearrangements only. Some clones are missing; in checked studies, unresolved V genes explain under half, and the rest has no known cause. The sample has some 290,000 clones on record, around 90% of them singletons. The ten largest clonotypes hold about 2.5% of the sample. Sequencing was carried out using PBMCs or T cells enriched from blood (not recorded which). The receptors here all came from a woman between 40 and 55 years old with acute COVID-19.

V gene TRBV25-1 combines with J gene TRBJ1-1; TRBD1 is a possible D gene (5 bases). The ends were cut back, 7 bases at V and 7 bases at J, with 10 bases in the middle. This CDR3 has 11 residues. The germline V gene has CDR1 MGHDK and CDR2 SYGVNS. CDR3 amino acids: CASTDSREAFF. The CDR3 nucleotides are TGTGCCAGCACAGACAGTCGTGAAGCTTTCTTT.

V is TRBV29-1 and J is TRBJ2-7; the match to TRBD2 covers 9 bases. CDR3 length: 13 amino acids. Germline V gene sequence: CDR1 SQVTM, CDR2 ANQGSEA. The V segment lost 7 bases and the J segment 1 base; nucleotides outside the gene matches: 5. CDR3 nucleotides: TGCAGCGGAAGTAGCGGGAGTTCCTACGAGCAGTACTTC. It yields the protein CSGSSGSSYEQYF.

J is TRBJ2-7 and V is TRBV7-2; 13 bases align to TRBD2. Germline V CDR1 and CDR2: SGHTA, FQGNSA. J gave up 7 bases and V 5 bases, and 14 bases lay outside the gene matches. This CDR3 is 17 amino acids long. The CDR3 coding sequence is TGTGCCAGCAGCCTACACGAACTAGCGGGGGGGCCTCGGGAGCAGTACTTC. Protein: CASSLHELAGGPREQYF.

CDR3 in DNA: TGTGCCTCCAGGGTGGCGGGGGCTGGGAACGAGCAGTACTTC. Residues: CASRVAGAGNEQYF. This chain connects TRBV28 to TRBJ2-7, with D perhaps matching TRBD2 (7 bases). The V and J ends lost 11 bases and 5 bases respectively, with 22 bases between them. Germline CDR1 and CDR2: MDHEN and SYDVKM. This CDR3 contains 14 residues. Full variable domain (outside the CDR3, taken from reference TRBV28 and TRBJ2-7): DVKVTQSSRYLVKRTGEKVFLECVQDMDHENMFWYRQDPGLGLRLIYFSYDVKMKEKGDIPEGYSVSREKKERFSLILESASTNQTSMYLCASRVAGAGNEQYFGPGTRLTVT.

This sequence joins TRBV11-3 and TRBJ2-1; D is possibly TRBD2 (6 bases). This CDR3 spans 12 amino acids. Trimming cost V 1 base and J 8 bases, with 6 bases left between them. Germline loops: CDR1 SGHNT, CDR2 YENEEA. The CDR3 spells CASSLGGDEQFF. CDR3 coding DNA: TGTGCCAGCAGCTTAGGGGGGGATGAGCAGTTCTTC.

This clone was seen only once. The chain uses TRBV5-4 and TRBJ2-1, with TRBD2 matching over 9 bases. The germline V gene encodes CDR1 SGHNT and CDR2 YYREEE (reference sequence). This CDR3 region has 18 residues. Trimming cost V 4 bases and J 1 base; bases outside gene matches: 12. The CDR3 reads CASSPGNGAGGSYNEQFF. The CDR3 region has the DNA TGTGCCAGCAGCCCCGGAAACGGGGCGGGAGGGTCCTACAATGAGCAGTTCTTC. Supplemented by reference TRBV5-4 and TRBJ2-1, the full variable domain reads ETGVTQSPTHLIKTRGQQVTLRCSSQSGHNTVSWYQQALGQGPQFIFQYYREEENGRGNFPPRFSGLQFPNYSSELNVNALELDDSALYLCASSPGNGAGGSYNEQFFGPGTRLTVL.